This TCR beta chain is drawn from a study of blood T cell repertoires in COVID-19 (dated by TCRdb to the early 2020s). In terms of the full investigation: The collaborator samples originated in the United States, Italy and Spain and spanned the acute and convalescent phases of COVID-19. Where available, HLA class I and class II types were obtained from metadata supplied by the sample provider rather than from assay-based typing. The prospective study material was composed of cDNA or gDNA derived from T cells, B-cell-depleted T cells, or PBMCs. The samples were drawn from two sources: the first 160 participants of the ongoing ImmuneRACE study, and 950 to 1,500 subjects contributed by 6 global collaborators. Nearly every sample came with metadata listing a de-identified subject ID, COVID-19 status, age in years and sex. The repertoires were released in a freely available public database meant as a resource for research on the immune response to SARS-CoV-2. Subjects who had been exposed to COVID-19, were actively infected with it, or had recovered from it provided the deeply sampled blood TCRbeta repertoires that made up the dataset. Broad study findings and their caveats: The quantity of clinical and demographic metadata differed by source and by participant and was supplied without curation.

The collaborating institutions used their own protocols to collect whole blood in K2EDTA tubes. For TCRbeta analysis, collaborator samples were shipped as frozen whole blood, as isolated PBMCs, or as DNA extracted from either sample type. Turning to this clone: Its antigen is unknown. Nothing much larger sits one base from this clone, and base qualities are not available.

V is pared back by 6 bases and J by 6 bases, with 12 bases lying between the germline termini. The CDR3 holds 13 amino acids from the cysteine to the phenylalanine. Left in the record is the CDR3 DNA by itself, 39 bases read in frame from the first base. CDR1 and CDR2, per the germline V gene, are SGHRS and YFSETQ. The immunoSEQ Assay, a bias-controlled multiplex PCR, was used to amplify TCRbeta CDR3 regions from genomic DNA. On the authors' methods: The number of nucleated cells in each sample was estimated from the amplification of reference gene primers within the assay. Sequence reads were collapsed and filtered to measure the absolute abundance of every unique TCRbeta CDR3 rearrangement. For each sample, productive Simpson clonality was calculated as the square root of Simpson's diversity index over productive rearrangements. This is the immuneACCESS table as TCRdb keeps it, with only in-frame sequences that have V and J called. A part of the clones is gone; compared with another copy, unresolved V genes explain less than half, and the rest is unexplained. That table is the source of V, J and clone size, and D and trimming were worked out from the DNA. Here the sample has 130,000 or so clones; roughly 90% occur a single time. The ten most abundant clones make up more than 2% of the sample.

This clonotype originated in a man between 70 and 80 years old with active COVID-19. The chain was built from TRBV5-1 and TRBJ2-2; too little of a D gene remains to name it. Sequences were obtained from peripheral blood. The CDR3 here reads CASTSNLAGELFF. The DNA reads TGCGCCAGCACCAGTAACCTGGCCGGGGAGCTGTTTTTT.